This TCR beta chain was recovered during a study of T-cell reconstitution after alpha-beta-depleted transplantation in children (dated by TCRdb to about 2016). Some background on the complete study: The study quantitatively tracked T-cell immune reconstitution after TCRalphabeta/CD19-depleted allogeneic hematopoietic cell transplantation in children using TCR repertoire profiling. The full study reports these points: About two months after transplant, the apparently early recovery of alphabetaT-cell counts reportedly depended on just several hundred clones that had expanded rapidly and came from non-depleted graft cells. Over subsequent months, a decline in hyperexpanded clone frequencies was noted, and after one year, T-cell counts and TCRbeta diversity were mostly ascribed to newly produced T cells. In some patients, the high TCRbeta diversity seen at day 60 was put down to recipient T cells and intrathymic progenitors that had survived conditioning.

At the junction V is shortened by 1 base and J by 5 bases; bases outside the gene matches: 4. The CDR3 goes from the cysteine to the phenylalanine over 14 residues. Only the CDR3 DNA stays, 42 bases, in frame from base 1. CDR1 and CDR2, looked up from the germline V gene, are SQVTM and ANQGSEA. The label giving this sample's treatment or condition can be read as: allogeneic hematopoietic cell transplantation with graft depleted of TCRalphabeta T cells and CD19 B cells. TCRalphabeta/CD19-depleted allogeneic hematopoietic cell grafts were given to the transplant recipients, all of whom were children. Library method: PCR. The run used an Illumina HiSeq 2500. TCR library preparation used molecular barcoding, with unique molecular identifiers applied to normalize quantification of the TCRbeta repertoire. TCRdb itself trimmed the public reads at Q25 with fastp, ran MiXCR and retained productive beta chains. Rows with a matching CDR3 protein are joined into one entry that keeps the most common DNA and genes. For this sample there are under 300,000 distinct CDR3 sequences; more than 9% appear just once. The ten largest account for 23% of the sample.

This clonotype has at least ten counts. Its binding antigen is unknown. Per-base qualities were not stored, and no clone one base away is much larger. The TCR sequence derives from a male patient aged 2-15 years who had a stem cell transplant for chronic granulomatous disease, so the T cells may come from the graft donor. The chain is made from TRBV29-1 and TRBJ2-1; TRBD1 matches 8 bases in the middle. Here the sequenced sample was peripheral blood, taken 180 days after TCRalphabeta/CD19-depleted stem cell transplant. The CDR3 here reads CSVEGQGAHNEQFF. The sequence in DNA is TGCAGCGTTGAAGGGCAGGGGGCGCACAATGAGCAGTTCTTC.